This T cell receptor beta chain comes out of a study of blood T cell repertoires in COVID-19. At the level of the study: COVID-19 samples collected from the United States, Italy and Spain covered acute and convalescent phases.

The V gene's germline CDR1 is SGHAT and CDR2 FQDESV (reference sequence). After removal of 5 bases from V and 4 bases from J, the junction contained 7 bases not matched to a gene. This CDR3 comprises 15 residues. Using immunoSEQ multiplex PCR, the repertoire was profiled, and TCRdb retains in-frame clones only, with some absent. The sample has about 500,000 clones, roughly nine tenths seen once. Sequencing used peripheral blood. The V gene is TRBV11-1, the J gene TRBJ2-2; 7 bases line up with TRBD1. This receptor was taken from a man between 18 and 35 years old with COVID-19, enrolled during active disease. CDR3 coding DNA: TGTGCCAGCAGCCCTCAGGGGGTTTTCACCGGGGAGCTGTTTTTT. It encodes CASSPQGVFTGELFF.